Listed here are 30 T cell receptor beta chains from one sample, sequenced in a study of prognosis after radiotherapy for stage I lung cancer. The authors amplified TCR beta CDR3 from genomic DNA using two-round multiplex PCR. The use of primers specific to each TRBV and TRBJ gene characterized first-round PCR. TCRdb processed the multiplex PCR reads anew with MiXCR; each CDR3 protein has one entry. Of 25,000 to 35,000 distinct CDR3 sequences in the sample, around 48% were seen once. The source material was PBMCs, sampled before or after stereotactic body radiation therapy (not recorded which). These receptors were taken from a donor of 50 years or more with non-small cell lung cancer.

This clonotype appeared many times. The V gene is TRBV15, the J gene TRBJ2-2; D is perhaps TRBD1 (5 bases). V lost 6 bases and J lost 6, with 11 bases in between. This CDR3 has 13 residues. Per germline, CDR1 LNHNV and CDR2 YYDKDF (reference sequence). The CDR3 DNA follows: TGTGCCACCAGTAGTTTAGGGGCCGGGGAGCTGTTTTTT. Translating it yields CATSSLGAGELFF. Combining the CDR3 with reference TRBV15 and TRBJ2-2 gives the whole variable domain DAMVIQNPRYQVTQFGKPVTLSCSQTLNHNVMYWYQQKSSQAPKLLFHYYDKDFNNEADTPDNFQSRRPNTSFCFLDIRSPGLGDTAMYLCATSSLGAGELFFGEGSRLTVL.

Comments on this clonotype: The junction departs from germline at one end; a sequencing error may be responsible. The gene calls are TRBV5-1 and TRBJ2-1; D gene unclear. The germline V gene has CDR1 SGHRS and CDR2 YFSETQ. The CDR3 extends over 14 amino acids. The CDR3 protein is CVSSDRLGDNEQFF. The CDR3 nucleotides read TGCGTCAGCAGCGACCGATTGGGCGATAATGAGCAGTTCTTC.

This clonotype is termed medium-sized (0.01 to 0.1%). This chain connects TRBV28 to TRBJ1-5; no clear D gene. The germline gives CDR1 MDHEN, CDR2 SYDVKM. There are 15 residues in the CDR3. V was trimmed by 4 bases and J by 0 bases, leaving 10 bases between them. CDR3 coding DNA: TGTGCCAGCAGTTGGGGAAGCCATAGCAATCAGCCCCAGCATTTT. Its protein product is CASSWGSHSNQPQHF.

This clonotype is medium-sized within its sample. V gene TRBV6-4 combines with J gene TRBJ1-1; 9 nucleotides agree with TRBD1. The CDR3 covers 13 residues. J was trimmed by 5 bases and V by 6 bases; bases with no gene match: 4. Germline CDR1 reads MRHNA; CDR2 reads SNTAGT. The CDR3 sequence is CASRQGAQTEAFF. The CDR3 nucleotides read TGTGCCAGCAGACAGGGGGCGCAAACTGAAGCTTTCTTT.

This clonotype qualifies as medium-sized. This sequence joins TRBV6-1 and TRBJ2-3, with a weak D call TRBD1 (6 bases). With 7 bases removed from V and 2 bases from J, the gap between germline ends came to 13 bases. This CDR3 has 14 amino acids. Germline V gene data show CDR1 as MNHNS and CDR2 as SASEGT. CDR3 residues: CASTGTQDTDTQYF. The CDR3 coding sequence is TGTGCCAGCACCGGGACACAGGACACAGATACGCAGTATTTT.

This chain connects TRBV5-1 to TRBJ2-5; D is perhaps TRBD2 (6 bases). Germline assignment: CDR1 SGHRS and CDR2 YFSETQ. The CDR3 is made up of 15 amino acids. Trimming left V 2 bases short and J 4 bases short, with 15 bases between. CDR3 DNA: TGCGCCAGCAGCTTCGGTGGATGGCGGGGAGAGACCCAGTACTTC. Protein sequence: CASSFGGWRGETQYF.

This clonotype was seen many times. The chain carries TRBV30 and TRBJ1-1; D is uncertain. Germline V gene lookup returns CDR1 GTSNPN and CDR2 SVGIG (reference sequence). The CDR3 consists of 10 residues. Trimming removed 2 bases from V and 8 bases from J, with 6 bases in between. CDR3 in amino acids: CAWSRIEAFF. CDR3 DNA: TGTGCCTGGAGTAGAATCGAAGCTTTCTTT.

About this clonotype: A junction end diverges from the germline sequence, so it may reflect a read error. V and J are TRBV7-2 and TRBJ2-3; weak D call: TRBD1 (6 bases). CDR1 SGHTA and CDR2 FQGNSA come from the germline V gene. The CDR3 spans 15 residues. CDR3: CASSSLGVRTDTHYF. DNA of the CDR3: TGTGCCAGCAGCTCCCTGGGCGTACGGACAGATACGCATTATTTT.

CDR3 in amino acids: CASSFQGTRGNQPQHF. The CDR3 DNA reads TGTGCCAGCAGTTTTCAAGGGACAAGAGGCAATCAGCCCCAGCATTTT. The V call is TRBV12-3 or TRBV12-4, the J call TRBJ1-5; D may be TRBD1 (6 bases). The CDR3 contains 16 residues. Trimming pared 3 bases from V and 2 bases from J, leaving 14 bases between.

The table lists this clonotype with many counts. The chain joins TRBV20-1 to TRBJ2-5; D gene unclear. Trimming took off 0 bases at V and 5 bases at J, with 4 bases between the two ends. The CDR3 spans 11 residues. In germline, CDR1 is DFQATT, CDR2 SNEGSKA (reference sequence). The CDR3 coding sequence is TGCAGTGCTAGAGAACTGGAGACCCAGTACTTC. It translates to CSARELETQYF.

CDR3 coding DNA: TGTGCCAGCAGTTACCAAGCAGGGGGCGCAGGCCAGACCCAGCATTTT. Its translation: CASSYQAGGAGQTQHF. V gene TRBV6-5 combines with J gene TRBJ1-5; 8 nucleotides agree with TRBD1. J lost 11 bases, V lost 2 bases, and 14 bases had no gene match. CDR1 is MNHEY and CDR2 is SVGAGI in the germline V gene. The CDR3 contains 16 residues.

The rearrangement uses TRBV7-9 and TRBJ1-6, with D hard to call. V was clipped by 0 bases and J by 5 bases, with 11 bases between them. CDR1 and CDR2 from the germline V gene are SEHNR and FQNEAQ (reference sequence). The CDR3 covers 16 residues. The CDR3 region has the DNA TGTGCCAGCAGCTTAGCTACAGCGTGTAATAATTCACCCCTCCACTTT. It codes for CASSLATACNNSPLHF.

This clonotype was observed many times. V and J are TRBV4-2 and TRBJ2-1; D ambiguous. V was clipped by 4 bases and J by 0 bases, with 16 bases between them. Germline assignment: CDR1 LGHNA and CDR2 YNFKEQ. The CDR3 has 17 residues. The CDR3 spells CASSRSHNPSSYNEQFF. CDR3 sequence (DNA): TGTGCCAGCAGCCGCAGTCATAATCCTAGCTCCTACAATGAGCAGTTCTTC.

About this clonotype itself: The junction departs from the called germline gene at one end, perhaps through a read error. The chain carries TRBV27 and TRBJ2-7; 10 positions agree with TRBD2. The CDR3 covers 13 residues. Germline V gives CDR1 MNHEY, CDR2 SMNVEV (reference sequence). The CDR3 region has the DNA TGTGCCAGCAGGACTAGCGGGTTCTACGATCAGTACTTC. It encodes CASRTSGFYDQYF.

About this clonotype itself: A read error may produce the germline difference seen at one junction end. The CDR3 protein is CARTTGNTEDFF. CDR3 sequence (DNA): TGTGCCAGAACTACGGGGAACACTGAAGATTTCTTT. This chain uses TRBV6-2 or TRBV6-3 with TRBJ1-1; unclear D gene. The CDR3 totals 12 residues. From germline, CDR1 is MNHEY and CDR2 SVGEGT.

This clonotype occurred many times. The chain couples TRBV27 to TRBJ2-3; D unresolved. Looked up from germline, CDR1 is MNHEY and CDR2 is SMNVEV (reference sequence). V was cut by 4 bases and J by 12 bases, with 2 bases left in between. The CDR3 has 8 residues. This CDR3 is CASSSQYF. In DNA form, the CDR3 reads TGTGCCAGCAGTTCACAGTATTTT.

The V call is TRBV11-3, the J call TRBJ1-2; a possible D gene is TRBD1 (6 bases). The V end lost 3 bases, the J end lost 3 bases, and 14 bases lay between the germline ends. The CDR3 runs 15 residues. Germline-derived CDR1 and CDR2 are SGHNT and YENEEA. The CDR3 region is CASSFGGPRDYGYTF. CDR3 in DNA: TGTGCCAGCAGCTTTGGGGGGCCAAGGGACTATGGCTACACCTTC.

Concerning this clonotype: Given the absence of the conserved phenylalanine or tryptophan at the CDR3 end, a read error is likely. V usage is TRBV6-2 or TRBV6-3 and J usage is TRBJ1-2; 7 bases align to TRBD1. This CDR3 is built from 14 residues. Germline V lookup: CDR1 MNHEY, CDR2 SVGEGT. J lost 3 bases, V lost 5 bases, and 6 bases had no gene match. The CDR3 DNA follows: TGTGCCAGCAGTACTCCAGGGGGATACTATGGCTACACCCTC. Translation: CASSTPGGYYGYTL.

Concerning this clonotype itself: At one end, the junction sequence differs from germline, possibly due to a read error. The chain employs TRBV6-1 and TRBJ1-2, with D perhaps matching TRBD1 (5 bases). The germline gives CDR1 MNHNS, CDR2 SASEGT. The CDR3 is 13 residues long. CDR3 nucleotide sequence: TGTGCCGGTTACGACAGTGGAGTCTATAGCTACACCTTC. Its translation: CAGYDSGVYSYTF.

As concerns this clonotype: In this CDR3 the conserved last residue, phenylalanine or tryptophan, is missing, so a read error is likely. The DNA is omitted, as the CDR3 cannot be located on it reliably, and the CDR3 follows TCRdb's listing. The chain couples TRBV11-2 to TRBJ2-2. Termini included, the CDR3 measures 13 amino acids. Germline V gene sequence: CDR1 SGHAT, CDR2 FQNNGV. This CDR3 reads CASSLSLPGEMFS.

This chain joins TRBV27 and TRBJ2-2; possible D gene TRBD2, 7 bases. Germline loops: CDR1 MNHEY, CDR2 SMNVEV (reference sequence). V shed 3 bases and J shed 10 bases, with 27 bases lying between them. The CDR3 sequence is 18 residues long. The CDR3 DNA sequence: TGTGCCAGCAGTTTCCGGGACTACACAGGGACCCTGGGCGTGGAGCTGTTTTTT. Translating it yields CASSFRDYTGTLGVELFF.

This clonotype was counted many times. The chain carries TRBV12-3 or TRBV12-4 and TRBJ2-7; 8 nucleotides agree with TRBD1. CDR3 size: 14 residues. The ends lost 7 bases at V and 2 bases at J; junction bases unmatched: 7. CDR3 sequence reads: CASTTTGGPYEQYF. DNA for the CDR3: TGTGCCAGCACCACTACAGGGGGGCCCTACGAGCAGTACTTC.

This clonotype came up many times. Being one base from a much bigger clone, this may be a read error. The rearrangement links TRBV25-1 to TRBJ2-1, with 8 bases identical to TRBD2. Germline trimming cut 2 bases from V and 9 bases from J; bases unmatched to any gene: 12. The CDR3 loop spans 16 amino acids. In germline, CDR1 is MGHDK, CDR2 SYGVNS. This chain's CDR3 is CASSEHRGGGYGEQFF. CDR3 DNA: TGTGCCAGCAGTGAACACCGGGGGGGAGGGTATGGTGAGCAGTTCTTC.

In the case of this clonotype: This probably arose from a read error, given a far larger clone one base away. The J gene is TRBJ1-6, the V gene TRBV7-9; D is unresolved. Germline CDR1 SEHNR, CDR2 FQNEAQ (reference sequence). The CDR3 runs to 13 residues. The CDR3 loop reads CASSFGVNSPLNF. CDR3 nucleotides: TGTGCCAGCAGCTTTGGGGTAAATTCACCCCTCAACTTT.

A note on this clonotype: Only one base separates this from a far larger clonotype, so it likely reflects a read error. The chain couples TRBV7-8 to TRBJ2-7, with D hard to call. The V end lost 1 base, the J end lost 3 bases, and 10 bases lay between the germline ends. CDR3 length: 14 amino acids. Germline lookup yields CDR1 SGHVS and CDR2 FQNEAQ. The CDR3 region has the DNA TGTGCCAGCAGCTTAGACGGCTACTTCTACGAGCAGTACTTC. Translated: CASSLDGYFYEQYF.

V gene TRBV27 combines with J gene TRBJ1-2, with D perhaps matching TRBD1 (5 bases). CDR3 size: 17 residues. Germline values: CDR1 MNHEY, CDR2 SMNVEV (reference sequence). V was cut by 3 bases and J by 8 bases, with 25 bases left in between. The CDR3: CASSLSWGVLRTTGYTF. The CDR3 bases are TGTGCCAGCAGTTTGTCGTGGGGGGTGTTGAGAACAACAGGCTACACCTTC.

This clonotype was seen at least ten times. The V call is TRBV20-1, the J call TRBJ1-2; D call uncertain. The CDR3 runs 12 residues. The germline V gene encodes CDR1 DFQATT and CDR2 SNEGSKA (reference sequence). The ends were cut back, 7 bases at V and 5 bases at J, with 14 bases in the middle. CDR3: CSVVSLKYGYTF. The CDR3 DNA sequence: TGCAGTGTGGTCTCCCTCAAATATGGCTACACCTTC.

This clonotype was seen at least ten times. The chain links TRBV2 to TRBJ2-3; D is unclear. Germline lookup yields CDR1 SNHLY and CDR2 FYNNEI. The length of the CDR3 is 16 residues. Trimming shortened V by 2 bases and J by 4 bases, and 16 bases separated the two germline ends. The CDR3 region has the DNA TGTGCCAGCAGTGAACTCCCCTATAGCTCATCAGATACGCAGTATTTT. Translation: CASSELPYSSSDTQYF.

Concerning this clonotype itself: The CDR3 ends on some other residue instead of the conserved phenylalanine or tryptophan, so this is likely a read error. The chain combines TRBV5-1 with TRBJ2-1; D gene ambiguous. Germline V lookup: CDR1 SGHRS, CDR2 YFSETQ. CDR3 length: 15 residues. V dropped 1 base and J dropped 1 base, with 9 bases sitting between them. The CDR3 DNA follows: TGCGCCAGCAGCTTGTTGGGAAGATCCTACAATGAGCAGTTCCTC. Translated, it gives CASSLLGRSYNEQFL.

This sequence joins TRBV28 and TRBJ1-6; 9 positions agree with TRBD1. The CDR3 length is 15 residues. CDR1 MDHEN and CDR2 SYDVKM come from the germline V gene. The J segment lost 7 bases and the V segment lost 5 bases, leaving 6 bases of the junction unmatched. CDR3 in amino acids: CASSPRDRDNSPLHF. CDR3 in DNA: TGTGCCAGCAGTCCCCGGGACAGGGACAATTCACCCCTCCACTTT.